A single sample is the source of the 14 T cell receptor beta chains below, sequenced in a study of blood T cell repertoires in COVID-19. Sequencing was performed with immunoSEQ multiplex PCR; in TCRdb, only in-frame clones are kept and a portion is missing. The data show 250,000 to 350,000 clones, 70% to 90% seen once. Sequenced sample: PBMCs or T cells enriched from blood (not recorded which). Receptor source: a young woman who had recovered from COVID-19.

The V gene is TRBV6-5, the J gene TRBJ1-6; no definite D call. CDR1 and CDR2 from the germline V gene are MNHEY and SVGAGI. V lost 6 bases, J lost 5 bases, and 11 bases lay in between. The CDR3 has 14 amino acids. CDR3 sequence (DNA): TGTGCCAGCAGCATGAGGGTCCATAATTCACCCCTCCACTTT. Its translation: CASSMRVHNSPLHF.

The rearrangement links TRBV28 to TRBJ2-7; 8 bases match TRBD2. Per the germline V gene, CDR1 is MDHEN and CDR2 is SYDVKM. J lost 6 bases, V lost 2 bases, and 12 bases had no gene match. CDR3 length: 16 amino acids. For the CDR3, the DNA is TGTGCCAGCAGTTTACCCCCGGGGGGGCCGGTGAGCGAGCAGTACTTC. Its translation: CASSLPPGGPVSEQYF.

The chain employs TRBV30 and TRBJ2-3, with D unclear. Germline CDR1 GTSNPN, CDR2 SVGIG (reference sequence). The V end was cut by 2 bases, the J end by 0 bases, with 12 bases between. CDR3 length: 15 amino acids. The CDR3 region is CAWSHGWASTDTQYF. The CDR3 DNA sequence: TGTGCCTGGAGTCATGGGTGGGCTAGCACAGATACGCAGTATTTT. The full variable domain, in which reference TRBV30 and TRBJ2-3 provide the parts outside the CDR3, is SQTIHQWPATLVQPVGSPLSLECTVEGTSNPNLYWYRQAAGRGLQLLFYSVGIGQISSEVPQNLSASRPQDRQFILSSKKLLLSDSGFYLCAWSHGWASTDTQYFGPGTRLTVL.

This rearrangement joins TRBV6-1 to TRBJ2-2; no firm D call. The CDR3 consists of 14 residues. V dropped 2 bases and J dropped 4 bases, with 8 bases sitting between them. The germline V gene encodes CDR1 MNHNS and CDR2 SASEGT. The CDR3 protein is CASSEQDGTGELFF. In DNA form, the CDR3 reads TGTGCCAGCAGTGAACAGGATGGCACCGGGGAGCTGTTTTTT.

V gene TRBV3-1 (or the pseudogene TRBV3-2) combines with J gene TRBJ2-3; 9 nucleotides line up with TRBD2. The germline V gene encodes CDR1 LGHDT and CDR2 YNNKEL (reference sequence). The CDR3 totals 16 residues. J gave up 3 bases and V 1 base, and 5 bases lay outside the gene matches. CDR3 loop: CASSQGASGKTDTQYF. For the CDR3, the DNA is TGTGCCAGCAGCCAAGGGGCTAGCGGGAAGACAGATACGCAGTATTTT.

The table lists this clone with a count of one. V is TRBV11-2 and J is TRBJ1-6; 10 bases match TRBD1. This CDR3 contains 15 residues. V was clipped by 5 bases and J by 9 bases; unmatched bases: 7. CDR1 and CDR2 (germline): SGHAT, FQNNGV. CDR3: CASSTYRDRGSPLHF. In nucleotides, the CDR3 is TGTGCCAGCAGCACCTACCGGGACAGGGGTTCACCCCTCCACTTT.

V gene TRBV9 combines with J gene TRBJ1-1; D is possibly TRBD1 (6 bases). This CDR3 contains 13 residues. The germline gives CDR1 SGDLS, CDR2 YYNGEE. Trimming removed 4 bases at V and 2 bases at J, with 9 bases between. The CDR3 sequence: CASSTGTNTEAFF. The CDR3 DNA follows: TGTGCCAGCAGCACTGGGACAAACACTGAAGCTTTCTTT.

V is TRBV3-1 (or the pseudogene TRBV3-2) and J is TRBJ1-1; 7 bases agree with TRBD1. This CDR3 has 15 residues. V lost 1 base to trimming and J lost 6 bases; unmatched junction nucleotides: 8. Per germline, CDR1 LGHDT and CDR2 YNNKEL (reference sequence). The CDR3 DNA is TGTGCCAGCAGCCAAGGGACAGGTGGCATATCTGAAGCTTTCTTT. Translation: CASSQGTGGISEAFF.

The J gene is TRBJ2-3, the V gene TRBV6-5; the match to TRBD2 covers 7 bases. CDR1 and CDR2 from the germline V gene are MNHEY and SVGAGI. The CDR3 loop spans 15 amino acids. Trimming cost V 6 bases and J 2 bases; bases outside gene matches: 8. CDR3 residues: CASSPSGINTDTQYF. The CDR3 DNA reads TGTGCCAGCAGCCCCAGCGGGATCAACACAGATACGCAGTATTTT.

V gene TRBV19 combines with J gene TRBJ1-2; 7 nucleotides line up with TRBD1. CDR1 is LNHDA, CDR2 SQIVND, per germline (reference sequence). CDR3 size: 17 residues. V lost 3 bases, J lost 4 bases, and 14 bases stayed unmatched. The CDR3 protein is CASSIWGGTDLSYGYTF. The DNA of the CDR3 is TGTGCCAGTAGTATTTGGGGCGGGACAGATCTTTCCTATGGCTACACCTTC.

This clone occurred once. The V and J genes are TRBV5-6 and TRBJ2-5; D possibly corresponds to TRBD2 (6 bases). Trimming cost V 7 bases and J 4 bases, with 14 bases left between them. Germline V gives CDR1 SGHDT, CDR2 YYEEEE. The CDR3 has 13 residues. In nucleotides, the CDR3 is TGTGCCAGCTCCGGGACTGGGGGAGAGACCCAGTACTTC. Encoded protein: CASSGTGGETQYF. The full variable domain, rest sourced from reference TRBV5-6 and TRBJ2-5, is DAGVTQSPTHLIKTRGQQVTLRCSPKSGHDTVSWYQQALGQGPQFIFQYYEEEERQRGNFPDRFSGHQFPNYSSELNVNALLLGDSALYLCASSGTGGETQYFGPGTRLLVL.

This clone came up a few times. The V gene is TRBV7-9, the J gene TRBJ1-1, with unresolved D. The V end lost 11 bases, the J end lost 6 bases, and 10 bases lay between the germline ends. The CDR3 has 10 residues. The germline V gene encodes CDR1 SEHNR and CDR2 FQNEAQ (reference sequence). CDR3 in amino acids: CALSGAEAFF. The CDR3 nucleotides are TGTGCCTTAAGCGGGGCTGAAGCTTTCTTT.

The chain uses TRBV5-1 and TRBJ2-3, with D perhaps matching TRBD2 (5 bases). The ends were cut back, 3 bases at V and 1 base at J, with 9 bases in the middle. The CDR3 extends over 14 amino acids. CDR1 is SGHRS and CDR2 is YFSETQ in the germline V gene. The CDR3 coding sequence is TGCGCCAGCAGCTACGTCGGGGGCACAGATACGCAGTATTTT. This gives the protein CASSYVGGTDTQYF.

This clone was seen once. The chain links TRBV5-6 to TRBJ2-7, with TRBD1 matching 10 bases. The CDR3 runs to 13 residues. CDR1 is SGHDT, CDR2 YYEEEE, per germline. Trimming removed 4 bases from V and 6 bases from J; junction bases left unmatched: 4. CDR3 bases: TGTGCCAGCAGCCCAGGACAGGGGGGCGAGCAGTACTTC. It yields the protein CASSPGQGGEQYF. Filled out from reference TRBV5-6 and TRBJ2-7, the complete variable domain reads DAGVTQSPTHLIKTRGQQVTLRCSPKSGHDTVSWYQQALGQGPQFIFQYYEEEERQRGNFPDRFSGHQFPNYSSELNVNALLLGDSALYLCASSPGQGGEQYFGPGTRLTVT.